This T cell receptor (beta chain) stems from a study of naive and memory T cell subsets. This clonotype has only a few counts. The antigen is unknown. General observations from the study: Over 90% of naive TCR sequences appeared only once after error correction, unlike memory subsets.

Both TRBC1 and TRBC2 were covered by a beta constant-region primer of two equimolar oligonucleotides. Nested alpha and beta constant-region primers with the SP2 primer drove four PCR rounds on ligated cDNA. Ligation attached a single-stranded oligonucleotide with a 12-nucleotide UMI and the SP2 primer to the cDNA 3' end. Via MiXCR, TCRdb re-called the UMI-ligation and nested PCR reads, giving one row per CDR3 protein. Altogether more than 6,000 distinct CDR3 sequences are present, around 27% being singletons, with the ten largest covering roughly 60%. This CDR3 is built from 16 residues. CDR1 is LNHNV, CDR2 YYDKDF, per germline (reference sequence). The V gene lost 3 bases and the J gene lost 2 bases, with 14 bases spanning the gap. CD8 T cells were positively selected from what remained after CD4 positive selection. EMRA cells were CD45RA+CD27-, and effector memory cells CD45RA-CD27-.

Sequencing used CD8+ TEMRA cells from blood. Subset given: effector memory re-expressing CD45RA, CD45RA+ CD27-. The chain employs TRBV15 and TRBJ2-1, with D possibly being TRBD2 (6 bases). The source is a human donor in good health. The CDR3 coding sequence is TGTGCCACCAGCAGCCACCCTAGCGCCACCTACAATGAGCAGTTCTTC. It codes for CATSSHPSATYNEQFF.